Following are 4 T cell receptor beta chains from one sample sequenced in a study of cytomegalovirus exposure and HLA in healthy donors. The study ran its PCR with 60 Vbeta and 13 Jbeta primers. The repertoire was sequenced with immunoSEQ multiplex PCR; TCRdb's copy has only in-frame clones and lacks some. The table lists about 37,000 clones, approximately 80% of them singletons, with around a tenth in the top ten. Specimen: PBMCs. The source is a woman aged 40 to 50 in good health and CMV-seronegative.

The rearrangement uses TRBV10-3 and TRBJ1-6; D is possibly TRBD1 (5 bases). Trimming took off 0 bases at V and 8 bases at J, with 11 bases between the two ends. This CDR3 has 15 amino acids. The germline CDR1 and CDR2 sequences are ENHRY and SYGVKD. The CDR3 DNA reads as TGTGCCATCAGTGAGTCGGAAAGGGGTGATTCACCCCTCCACTTT. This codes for CAISESERGDSPLHF.

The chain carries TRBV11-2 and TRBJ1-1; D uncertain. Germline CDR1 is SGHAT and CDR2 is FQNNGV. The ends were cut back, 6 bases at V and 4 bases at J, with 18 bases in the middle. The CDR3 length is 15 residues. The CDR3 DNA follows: TGTGCCAGCAGAGCGGGAAATTGGATAAGCACTGAAGCTTTCTTT. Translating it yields CASRAGNWISTEAFF.

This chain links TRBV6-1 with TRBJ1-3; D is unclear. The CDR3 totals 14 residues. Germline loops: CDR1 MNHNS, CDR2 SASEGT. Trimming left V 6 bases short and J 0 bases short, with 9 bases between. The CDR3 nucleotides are TGTGCCAGCAGCCGACAAGTCTCTGGAAACACCATATATTTT. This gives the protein CASSRQVSGNTIYF.

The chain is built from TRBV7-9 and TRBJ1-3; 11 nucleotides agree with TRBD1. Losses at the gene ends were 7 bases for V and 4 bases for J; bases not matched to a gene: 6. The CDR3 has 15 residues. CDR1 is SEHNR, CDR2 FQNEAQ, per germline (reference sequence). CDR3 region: CASTRTGGTGNTIYF. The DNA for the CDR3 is TGTGCCAGCACCCGGACAGGGGGCACCGGAAACACCATATATTTT.